The present entry profiles one T cell receptor beta chain with its context. Other DNA sequences in the same sample also yield this CDR3. The sample originates from a study of blood T cell repertoires in COVID-19. Clones were sequenced by immunoSEQ multiplex PCR, and TCRdb holds only the in-frame ones, with some missing. The repertoire holds 100,000 to 150,000 clones, with around nine tenths as singletons. V lost 2 bases and J lost 5, with 15 bases in between. CDR3 length: 15 amino acids. Germline loops: CDR1 LGHDT, CDR2 YNNKEL (reference sequence). The receptor was derived from a woman older than 75 with acute or convalescent COVID-19. Sequences were obtained from peripheral blood. The chain has TRBV3-1 (or the pseudogene TRBV3-2) and TRBJ2-5; D possibly corresponds to TRBD2 (7 bases). CDR3 nucleotide sequence: TGTGCCAGCAGCCAACGGAGGGGGGGCGGGGAGACCCAGTACTTC. Translating gives CASSQRRGGGETQYF.